Described below is a single T cell receptor (beta chain) sequence and its context. Its antigen is not yet known. Base qualities are not provided; no much larger clone lies one nucleotide away. TCRbeta CDR3 regions were amplified from genomic DNA by means of the immunoSEQ Assay, a bias-controlled multiplex PCR. The study's own analysis went as follows. Within the assay, amplification of reference gene primers was used to estimate how many nucleated cells each sample contained. Sequence reads were collapsed and filtered to measure the absolute abundance of every unique TCRbeta CDR3 rearrangement. For each sample, productive Simpson clonality was calculated as the square root of Simpson's diversity index over productive rearrangements. In TCRdb, the immuneACCESS table is reduced to in-frame sequences with V and J assigned. These tables do not hold every clone; where another copy was compared, an unresolved V gene accounts for under half, and the others remain unexplained. The DNA gave D and trimming, while V, J and clone size come from that table. This sample is represented by some 49,000 clones; roughly 90% of them were singletons. The top ten hold 15% to 20% of the sample.

The data belong to a study of blood T cell repertoires in COVID-19 (dated by TCRdb to about 2020). For the wider study: Collaborator samples came from the United States, Italy and Spain and covered acute and convalescent phases of COVID-19. The prospective study material was composed of cDNA or gDNA derived from T cells, B-cell-depleted T cells, or PBMCs. Subjects who had been exposed to COVID-19, were actively infected with it, or had recovered from it provided the deeply sampled blood TCRbeta repertoires that made up the dataset. The repertoires were released in a freely available public database intended as a resource for research on the immune response to SARS-CoV-2. Samples came from the ongoing ImmuneRACE study (first 160 participants) plus 1,254 subjects from 6 global collaborators. A de-identified subject ID, COVID-19 status, age in years and sex were almost always included in the sample metadata. Where HLA class I and class II types were available, the types were taken from metadata supplied by the sample provider, not from assay-based typing.

The CDR3 numbers 17 residues from cysteine through phenylalanine. Left in the record is the CDR3 DNA by itself, 51 bases read in frame from the first base. CDR1 and CDR2 (LNHNV, YYDKDF) derive from the germline V gene (reference sequence). Between the V and J ends, shortened by 0 bases and 0 bases respectively, the junction contains 15 bases. Points the paper makes about the study in general: How much clinical and demographic metadata was included differed by source and by participant, and the metadata was provided uncurated.

Collaborating institutions collected whole blood in K2EDTA tubes following their own protocols. Collaborator samples were shipped for TCRbeta analysis as frozen whole blood, isolated PBMCs, or DNA extracted from either sample type. Sample: peripheral blood. The V and J genes are TRBV15 and TRBJ2-7; the D gene is perhaps TRBD2, from 5 matching bases. The TCR was taken from a man in his sixties or seventies with active COVID-19. The nucleotides are TGTGCCACCAGCAGAGATTTCTCGGGGTTGAGCTCCTACGAGCAGTACTTC. Translated, it gives CATSRDFSGLSSYEQYF.